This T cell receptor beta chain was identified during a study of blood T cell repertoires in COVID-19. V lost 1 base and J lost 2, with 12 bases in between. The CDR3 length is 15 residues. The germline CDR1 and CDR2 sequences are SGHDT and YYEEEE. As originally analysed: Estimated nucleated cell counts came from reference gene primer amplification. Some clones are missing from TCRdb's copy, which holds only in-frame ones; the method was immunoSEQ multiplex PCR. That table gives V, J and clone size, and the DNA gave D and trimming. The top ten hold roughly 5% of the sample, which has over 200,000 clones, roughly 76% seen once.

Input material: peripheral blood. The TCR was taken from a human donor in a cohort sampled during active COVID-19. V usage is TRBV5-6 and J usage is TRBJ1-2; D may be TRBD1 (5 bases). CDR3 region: CASSLWQGMNYGYTF. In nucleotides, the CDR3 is TGTGCCAGCAGCTTGTGGCAGGGTATGAACTATGGCTACACCTTC. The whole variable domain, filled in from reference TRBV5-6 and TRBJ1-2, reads DAGVTQSPTHLIKTRGQQVTLRCSPKSGHDTVSWYQQALGQGPQFIFQYYEEEERQRGNFPDRFSGHQFPNYSSELNVNALLLGDSALYLCASSLWQGMNYGYTFGSGTRLTVV.